A selection of T cell receptor beta chains follows, all from one sample in a study of graft-versus-host responses after intestinal transplantation. These TCRs are of unknown antigen specificity. TCRdb's copy holds only in-frame clones and misses some; the assay was immunoSEQ multiplex PCR. The table shows 100,000 or so clones, with around 90% occurring only once. Sequencing was performed on unstimulated CD4+ T cells sorted from spleen or lymph node cells, taken before intestinal transplant. These TCRs come from a human donor who received an intestinal transplant. CDR3s include the opening cysteine and the closing phenylalanine or tryptophan. Fields, in order: D gene, J gene, clone size, V gene, CDR3 protein, CDR3 DNA. D genes are given only for firm matches. Not every row has a clone size; where given, it reads once, few, many or a size class.

-	TRBJ1-4	few	TRBV5-6	CASSRGKDEKLFF	TGTGCCAGTAGTAGAGGGAAGGATGAAAAACTGTTTTTT
-	TRBJ2-3	-	TRBV20-1	CSGGQGDTQYF	TGCAGTGGTGGGCAGGGAGATACGCAGTATTTT
TRBD1	TRBJ2-1	-	TRBV5-5	CASSLQGAIYNEQFF	TGTGCCAGCAGCTTACAGGGGGCTATCTACAATGAGCAGTTCTTC
TRBD2	TRBJ2-1	-	TRBV10-2	CASRDVLAGQNEQFF	TGCGCCAGCAGGGACGTATTAGCGGGACAAAATGAGCAGTTCTTC
TRBD2	TRBJ2-1	-	TRBV2	CAGAGGIFFHEQFF	TGTGCTGGAGCGGGGGGGATATTTTTCCATGAGCAGTTCTTC
TRBD1	TRBJ1-3	once	TRBV25-1	CASSEGQPAGNTIYF	TGTGCCAGCAGTGAGGGACAGCCAGCTGGAAACACCATATATTTT
TRBD1	TRBJ2-7	-	TRBV5-1	CASSTGTGRSYEQYF	TGCGCCAGCAGCACCGGGACAGGGAGATCCTACGAGCAGTACTTC
TRBD2	TRBJ2-3	-	TRBV18	CASSPRGLVSTDTQYF	TGTGCCAGCTCACCAAGGGGACTAGTTTCCACAGATACGCAGTATTTT
TRBD1	TRBJ1-1	-	TRBV19	CASREKDRGGQAFF	TGTGCCAGTAGGGAAAAAGACAGGGGTGGCCAAGCTTTCTTT
TRBD1	TRBJ1-2	few	TRBV6-6	CASRDTGENVGYTF	TGTGCCAGCAGGGACACAGGGGAGAACGTTGGCTACACCTTC
-	TRBJ2-3	-	TRBV18	CASSRNVGGISHFDTDTQYF	TGTGCCAGCTCCCGCAACGTTGGGGGGATTAGCCACTTCGACACAGATACGCAGTATTTT
-	TRBJ1-2	-	TRBV5-1	CASSRPGTRGTDYGYTF	TGCGCCAGCAGTCGTCCCGGGACAAGAGGTACCGACTATGGCTACACCTTC
TRBD1	TRBJ2-3	-	TRBV5-1	CASSGGQGGRNTDTQYF	TGCGCCAGCAGCGGGGGACAGGGAGGACGAAACACAGATACGCAGTATTTT
TRBD2	TRBJ2-5	-	TRBV9	CASSGPSGSSKETQYF	TGTGCCAGCAGCGGACCTAGCGGGAGTAGTAAAGAGACCCAGTACTTC
TRBD2	TRBJ2-1	-	TRBV6-1	CASSEAGLGIGNEQFF	TGTGCCAGCAGTGAAGCCGGACTAGGGATTGGCAATGAGCAGTTCTTC
TRBD1	TRBJ1-5	-	TRBV28	CASTTGQGRTQPQHF	TGTGCCAGCACCACTGGACAGGGGAGAACTCAGCCCCAGCATTTT
-	TRBJ2-4	-	TRBV2	CASRMTDLAKNIQYF	TGTGCCAGCAGGATGACAGACCTAGCCAAAAACATTCAGTACTTC
TRBD2	TRBJ2-3	-	TRBV5-8	CASSHGRATDTQYF	TGTGCCAGCAGCCACGGGAGGGCCACAGATACGCAGTATTTT
-	TRBJ1-1	-	TRBV6-1	CASSNNAGHTEAFF	TGTGCCAGCAGTAATAACGCAGGTCACACTGAAGCTTTCTTT
TRBD2	TRBJ2-7	-	TRBV6-1	CASSPGTSGYEQYF	TGTGCCAGCAGTCCCGGGACTAGCGGCTACGAGCAGTACTTC
TRBD1	TRBJ2-1	-	TRBV7-9	CASSLDRGSYNEQFF	TGTGCCAGCAGCTTAGACAGGGGCTCCTACAATGAGCAGTTCTTC
TRBD1	TRBJ1-6	once	TRBV27	CASSRQGRNSPLHF	TGTGCCAGCAGTAGACAGGGGCGTAATTCACCCCTCCACTTT
-	TRBJ2-2	-	TRBV5-4	CASSFPPSTGSAGELFF	TGTGCCAGCAGCTTCCCCCCTTCAACAGGATCGGCCGGGGAGCTGTTTTTT
-	TRBJ2-1	-	TRBV9	CASSVGSTSWEQFF	TGTGCCAGCAGCGTGGGCTCAACCTCGTGGGAGCAGTTCTTC
-	TRBJ1-5	-	TRBV30	CAWSRGTQNQPQHF	TGTGCCTGGAGCCGAGGCACCCAGAATCAGCCCCAGCATTTT
TRBD2	TRBJ2-2	-	TRBV5-1	CASSFSGVVRSGELFF	TGCGCCAGCAGCTTCAGCGGGGTAGTTCGATCCGGGGAGCTGTTTTTT
-	TRBJ1-2	-	TRBV25-1	CASSEFQNYNYGYTF	TGTGCCAGCAGTGAATTTCAGAACTATAACTATGGCTACACCTTC
-	TRBJ1-1	-	TRBV10-1	CASSESTRHMNTEAFF	TGCGCCAGCAGTGAGTCGACGAGACACATGAACACTGAAGCTTTCTTT
-	TRBJ2-5	-	TRBV7-6	CASSPGETQYF	TGTGCCAGCAGCCCAGGGGAGACCCAGTACTTC
-	TRBJ2-2	-	TRBV7-9	CASNPPLGQRTGELFF	TGTGCCAGCAACCCCCCGTTGGGGCAGCGCACCGGGGAGCTGTTTTTT
-	TRBJ1-5	-	TRBV19	CASGYTGRNQPQHF	TGTGCCAGCGGATATACAGGGCGCAATCAGCCCCAGCATTTT
-	TRBJ2-1	-	TRBV5-1	CASSLGGHNGAEQFF	TGCGCCAGCAGCTTGGGTGGACACAATGGGGCTGAGCAGTTCTTC
TRBD1	TRBJ1-2	-	TRBV4-3	CAGSHTGGDYGYTF	TGCGCCGGCAGCCACACAGGGGGGGACTATGGCTACACCTTC
-	TRBJ2-7	-	TRBV19	CASSIASTQSYEQYF	TGTGCCAGTAGTATAGCATCCACACAATCCTACGAGCAGTACTTC
-	TRBJ2-5	-	TRBV5-8	CASSFYETQYF	TGTGCCAGCAGCTTTTATGAGACCCAGTACTTC
-	TRBJ1-2	-	TRBV11-2	CASSLERQHYGYTF	TGTGCCAGCAGCTTAGAGCGACAGCACTATGGCTACACCTTC
TRBD1	TRBJ1-5	-	TRBV10-1	CASNLTGVGGSNQPQHF	TGCGCCAGCAACCTAACAGGGGTGGGGGGTTCCAATCAGCCCCAGCATTTT
TRBD2	TRBJ2-5	-	TRBV5-4	CASSLAGSSGRGKETQYF	TGTGCCAGCAGCTTGGCAGGAAGTAGCGGGAGAGGGAAAGAGACCCAGTACTTC
-	TRBJ2-1	-	TRBV29-1	CSVGELWNEQFF	TGCAGCGTCGGGGAACTATGGAATGAGCAGTTCTTC
-	TRBJ2-3	-	TRBV27	CASTRGDTQYF	TGTGCCAGCACGCGTGGAGATACGCAGTATTTT
-	TRBJ2-5	-	TRBV30	CAWSVVLAQETQYF	TGTGCCTGGAGTGTAGTGCTAGCTCAAGAGACCCAGTACTTC
TRBD2	TRBJ2-3	-	TRBV5-4	CASSKLAGGIPSTDTQYF	TGTGCCAGCAGCAAGCTAGCGGGGGGAATCCCTAGCACAGATACGCAGTATTTT
-	TRBJ1-2	few	TRBV10-3	CAISNSANYGYTF	TGTGCCATCAGTAATAGCGCTAACTATGGCTACACCTTC
TRBD2	TRBJ2-3	-	TRBV5-1	CASSLTSGGTTDTQYF	TGCGCCAGCAGCTTGACTAGCGGGGGAACCACAGATACGCAGTATTTT
TRBD2	TRBJ2-1	-	TRBV5-1	CASRSEAGYYYNEQFF	TGCGCCAGCAGGTCGGAAGCGGGATATTACTACAATGAGCAGTTCTTC
-	TRBJ2-5	-	TRBV6-1	CASSRTIEETQYF	TGTGCCAGCAGCCGGACAATAGAAGAGACCCAGTACTTC